This T cell receptor (beta chain) is drawn from a study of cytomegalovirus exposure and HLA in healthy donors. Study observations and caveats: A further, later analysis showed that HLA-associated TCR beta chains (compared with equally common others) were more clonally expanded. The authors reported that TCR beta sequences could predict HLA-A and HLA-B alleles. These predictions were accurate for most subjects in the first cohort.

Trimming stripped 5 bases from V and 11 bases from J, with 21 bases between. Germline values: CDR1 MDHEN, CDR2 SYDVKM. The CDR3 is 14 residues long. Despite likely unrecorded immune exposures, the donors were nominally healthy at the time of sampling. As regards this clone: The antigen remains undetermined.

The PCR made use of 60 Vbeta and 13 Jbeta primers. The protocol was immunoSEQ multiplex PCR, while the TCRdb copy is restricted to in-frame clones and leaves out a portion. This table has roughly 100,000 clones, about 12% appearing once. The chain recombines TRBV28 with TRBJ2-5, with D perhaps matching TRBD1 (6 bases). The TCR was taken from a man aged 35 to 55 in good health and CMV-seropositive. Sequenced: PBMCs. CDR3 sequence (DNA): TGTGCCAGCAGTGGAGGACAGTCCCGGAGAGAGCAGTACTTC. This gives the protein CASSGGQSRREQYF. Full variable domain (rest looked up from reference TRBV28 and TRBJ2-5): DVKVTQSSRYLVKRTGEKVFLECVQDMDHENMFWYRQDPGLGLRLIYFSYDVKMKEKGDIPEGYSVSREKKERFSLILESASTNQTSMYLCASSGGQSRREQYFGPGTRLLVL.